This is a list of T cell receptor beta chains from one sample in a study of blood T cell repertoires in COVID-19. TCRdb's table, derived via immunoSEQ multiplex PCR, lists solely in-frame clones and lacks some. In the table there are under 250,000 clones, around 89% of which are singletons. The specimen was peripheral blood. These receptors were taken from a woman aged 25 to 39 with COVID-19, enrolled during active disease. CDR3s leave out the opening cysteine and the closing phenylalanine or tryptophan. A D gene is named only where the DNA matches it firmly.

v_call: TRBV10-3; d_call: TRBD1; cdr3_aa: AISEANRGGNEQF
v_call: TRBV9; d_call: .; cdr3_aa: ASSAQTDSGNTIY
v_call: TRBV2; d_call: .; cdr3_aa: ASSPGFQPQH
v_call: TRBV19; d_call: .; cdr3_aa: ASSIGESYNEQF
v_call: TRBV7-9; d_call: TRBD1; cdr3_aa: ASSSTRDRINYGYT
v_call: TRBV6-6; d_call: .; cdr3_aa: ASSFSGNTEAF
v_call: TRBV5-1; d_call: TRBD1; cdr3_aa: ASSPSGTGNSPLH
v_call: TRBV7-9; d_call: .; cdr3_aa: ASDKGGESSYNEQF
v_call: TRBV4-1; d_call: .; cdr3_aa: ASSQPTQGRSTDTQY
v_call: TRBV6-6; d_call: TRBD1; cdr3_aa: ASSREGQGSNQPQH
v_call: TRBV19; d_call: .; cdr3_aa: ASSYIRGQPQH
v_call: TRBV27; d_call: TRBD1; cdr3_aa: ASSWGQPNTGELF
v_call: TRBV28; d_call: .; cdr3_aa: ASSFRQGGNTIY
v_call: TRBV18; d_call: TRBD1; cdr3_aa: ASSSQGQMETQY
v_call: TRBV7-2; d_call: .; cdr3_aa: ASSFDRFTDTQY
v_call: TRBV11-1; d_call: TRBD1; cdr3_aa: ASSRSQGTGELF
v_call: TRBV10-3; d_call: TRBD1; cdr3_aa: AIRGYTVGTGGPADTDTQY
v_call: TRBV4-2; d_call: .; cdr3_aa: ASSQEKSSYEQY
v_call: TRBV24-1; d_call: .; cdr3_aa: ATSDPAEGQETQY
v_call: TRBV5-5; d_call: .; cdr3_aa: ASSQLQGSNEKLF
v_call: TRBV6-5; d_call: .; cdr3_aa: ASPRVRPSTDTQY
v_call: TRBV5-6; d_call: .; cdr3_aa: ASSLPTGRSSYEQY
v_call: TRBV29-1; d_call: TRBD1; cdr3_aa: SGITGGSRADTQY
v_call: TRBV3-1/TRBV3-2; d_call: TRBD1; cdr3_aa: ASSVRDRYEQY
v_call: TRBV6-6; d_call: .; cdr3_aa: ASSLDKSRSYNEQF
v_call: TRBV25-1; d_call: TRBD2; cdr3_aa: AARGGVSYEQY
v_call: TRBV29-1; d_call: TRBD1; cdr3_aa: SVGGTGENIQY
v_call: TRBV6-4; d_call: .; cdr3_aa: ASSEQGSTEAF
v_call: TRBV27; d_call: .; cdr3_aa: ASSHDAGGYT
v_call: TRBV28; d_call: TRBD1; cdr3_aa: ASGRWDRYGYT
v_call: TRBV5-4; d_call: .; cdr3_aa: ASSFRQDYGYT
v_call: TRBV9; d_call: TRBD1; cdr3_aa: ASSQGDNTEAF
v_call: TRBV7-2; d_call: TRBD1; cdr3_aa: ASSLRTGAF
v_call: TRBV7-9; d_call: .; cdr3_aa: ASSLSQGGADTQY
v_call: TRBV6-5; d_call: .; cdr3_aa: ASSYSGVNTEAF
v_call: TRBV2; d_call: .; cdr3_aa: ASSELTDGVTEAF
v_call: TRBV6-5; d_call: .; cdr3_aa: ASSYRRGANVLT
v_call: TRBV19; d_call: .; cdr3_aa: ASSTPRDRPPSF
v_call: TRBV2; d_call: .; cdr3_aa: ASRGLGLPLYGYT
v_call: TRBV5-6; d_call: TRBD1; cdr3_aa: ASSRGQGGGYT
v_call: TRBV6-5; d_call: .; cdr3_aa: ASSYVGANTIY
v_call: TRBV6-6; d_call: TRBD2; cdr3_aa: ASSYSSGGTDTQY
v_call: TRBV5-6; d_call: TRBD1; cdr3_aa: ASSLVEGQGAGEAF
v_call: TRBV6-2/TRBV6-3; d_call: TRBD2; cdr3_aa: ASSYRSGGQEDTQY
v_call: TRBV4-3; d_call: TRBD2; cdr3_aa: ASSHRGLAARTDTQY
v_call: TRBV10-3; d_call: TRBD1; cdr3_aa: AISHGQVNQPQH
v_call: TRBV18; d_call: TRBD2; cdr3_aa: ASSAGEGDTQY
v_call: TRBV5-1; d_call: TRBD1; cdr3_aa: ASSLGAPGQGIVGTGELF
v_call: TRBV27; d_call: TRBD2; cdr3_aa: ASSSGLAGAPGELF
v_call: TRBV7-8; d_call: .; cdr3_aa: ASSLRGFQPQH
v_call: TRBV6-5; d_call: TRBD2; cdr3_aa: ASSSLAGEGNEQF
v_call: TRBV4-1; d_call: TRBD1; cdr3_aa: ASSQDRDSFYGYT
v_call: TRBV10-3; d_call: .; cdr3_aa: AISDRLNAEAF
v_call: TRBV7-7; d_call: TRBD2; cdr3_aa: ASSPYSGGPNEQF
v_call: TRBV27; d_call: .; cdr3_aa: ASSFSAGVNEQF
v_call: TRBV7-9; d_call: TRBD1; cdr3_aa: ASSPGQGVSSYNSPLH
v_call: TRBV24-1; d_call: TRBD2; cdr3_aa: ATSDGGLAGNNEQF
v_call: TRBV5-1; d_call: .; cdr3_aa: ASSARLATYEQY
v_call: TRBV29-1; d_call: .; cdr3_aa: SASGVLAKNIQY